This TCR beta chain was documented in a study of identical twins. A universal primer site was incorporated via template switching, and the cDNA contained unique molecular identifiers. TCRdb ran MiXCR on the 5' RACE reads and lists one entry per CDR3 protein. The sample shows a few hundred thousand distinct CDR3 sequences, more than 9.5% of them seen only once. CDR1 DFQATT and CDR2 SNEGSKA come from the germline V gene (reference sequence). V was trimmed by 2 bases and J by 3 bases, leaving 17 bases between them. The CDR3 has 15 residues. Many counts were recorded for this clonotype. These same records also appear under a second study, on yellow fever vaccine responses in identical twins.

This receptor was obtained from a woman aged 18 to 35 in good health. The chain recombines TRBV20-1 with TRBJ2-7, with D perhaps TRBD2 (5 bases). The sequenced material came from memory (CD45RO+) T cells sorted from blood. The CDR3 sequence: CSARSEQRDFYEQYF. The DNA of the CDR3 is TGCAGTGCTAGATCGGAACAGAGGGATTTCTACGAGCAGTACTTC.